The entry below gives a single T cell receptor beta chain sequence along with its context. As handled by the study authors: Amplification with reference gene primers provided the estimates of nucleated cell counts. Generated by immunoSEQ multiplex PCR, the TCRdb table keeps only in-frame clones and is missing some. V and J calls and clone size are as listed in that table; D and trimming were resolved from the DNA. Here the sample spans about 68,000 clones, around 86% being singletons. This entry belongs to a study of blood T cell repertoires in COVID-19. Study overall: The origin of the acute and convalescent COVID-19 samples was the United States, Italy and Spain. Sources were T cells, B-cell-depleted T cells, or PBMCs; the material itself was cDNA or gDNA.

Sequenced sample: peripheral blood. The TCR sequence derives from a man aged 45-65 years with active COVID-19.

CDR3 in amino acids: CATSTSTGGSYEQYF. In nucleotides, the CDR3 is TGTGCCACCAGCACAAGCACAGGGGGATCCTACGAGCAGTACTTC. This chain uses TRBV15 with TRBJ2-7; 8 bases are shared with TRBD1. The CDR3 covers 15 residues. The germline CDR1 and CDR2 sequences are LNHNV and YYDKDF (reference sequence). V lost 4 bases to trimming and J lost 1 base; unmatched junction nucleotides: 6.